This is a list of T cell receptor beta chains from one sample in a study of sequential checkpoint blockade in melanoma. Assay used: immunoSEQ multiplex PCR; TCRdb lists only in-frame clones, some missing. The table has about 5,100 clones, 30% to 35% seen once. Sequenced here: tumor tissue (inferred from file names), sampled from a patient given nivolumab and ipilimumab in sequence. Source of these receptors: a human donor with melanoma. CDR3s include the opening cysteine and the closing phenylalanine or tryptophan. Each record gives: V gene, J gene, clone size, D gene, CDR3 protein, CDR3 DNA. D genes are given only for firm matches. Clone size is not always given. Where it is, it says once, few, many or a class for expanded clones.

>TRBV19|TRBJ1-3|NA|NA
CASSIGRSGNTIYF
TGTGCCAGTAGTATCGGACGGAGTGGAAACACCATATATTTT
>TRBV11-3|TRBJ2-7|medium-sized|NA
CASTQGGQDHLRQYF
TGTGCCAGCACCCAAGGGGGGCAGGATCATCTCCGGCAGTACTTC
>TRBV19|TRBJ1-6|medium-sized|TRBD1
CASRRGTAVGNSPLHF
TGTGCCAGTAGAAGAGGGACAGCCGTTGGAAATTCACCCCTCCACTTT
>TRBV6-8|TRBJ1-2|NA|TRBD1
CAIRGQGVIGYGYTF
TGTGCCATCCGGGGACAGGGGGTAATCGGCTATGGCTACACCTTC
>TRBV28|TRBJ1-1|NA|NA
CASRGSWNTEAFF
TGTGCCAGCAGGGGCTCGTGGAACACTGAAGCTTTCTTT
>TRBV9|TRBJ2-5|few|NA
CASREEWETQYF
TGTGCCAGCAGGGAGGAATGGGAGACCCAGTACTTC
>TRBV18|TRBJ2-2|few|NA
CASSPEVGDTGELFF
TGTGCCAGCTCACCGGAAGTTGGGGACACCGGGGAGCTGTTTTTT
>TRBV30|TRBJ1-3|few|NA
CAWSRVGEPSGNTIYF
TGTGCCTGGAGTAGGGTGGGGGAGCCCTCTGGAAACACCATATATTTT
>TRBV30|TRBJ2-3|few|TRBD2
CAWSVLGLAPVPTDTQYF
TGTGCCTGGAGTGTACTAGGACTAGCTCCTGTCCCCACAGATACGCAGTATTTT
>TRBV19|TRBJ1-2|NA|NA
CASSIHPTLRTAKRSYGYTF
TGTGCCAGTAGTATCCACCCTACCCTCCGGACAGCCAAGCGTAGCTATGGCTACACCTTC
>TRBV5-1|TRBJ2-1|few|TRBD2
CASKPTSGRSSYNEQFF
TGCGCCAGCAAACCAACTAGCGGGAGGAGCTCCTACAATGAGCAGTTCTTC
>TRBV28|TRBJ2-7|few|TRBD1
CASSRGGQGYEQYF
TGTGCCAGCAGTCGAGGGGGACAGGGCTACGAGCAGTACTTC
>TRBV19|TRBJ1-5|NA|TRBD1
CASTEDAGGYQPQHF
TGTGCCAGTACGGAGGATGCAGGGGGCTATCAGCCCCAGCATTTT
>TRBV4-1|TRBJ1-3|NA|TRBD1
CASSQDRGPAGNTIYF
TGCGCCAGCAGCCAAGATAGGGGGCCGGCTGGAAACACCATATATTTT
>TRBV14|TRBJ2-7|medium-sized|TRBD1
CASSQEGTGFYEQYF
TGTGCCAGCAGCCAAGAAGGGACAGGCTTCTACGAGCAGTACTTC
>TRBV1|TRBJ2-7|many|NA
CASSQDLTSYEQYF
TGCGCCAGCAGCCAAGATTTGACTAGCTACGAGCAGTACTTC
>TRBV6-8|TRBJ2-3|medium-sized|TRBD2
CAISAGLAGRQDTQYF
TGTGCCATCAGTGCGGGACTAGCGGGGAGGCAAGATACGCAGTATTTT
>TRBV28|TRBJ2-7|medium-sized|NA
CASSFPRGLSYEQYF
TGTGCCAGCAGTTTTCCGAGGGGTCTTAGCTACGAGCAGTACTTC
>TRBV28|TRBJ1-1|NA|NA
CASRPQGRRSNTEAFF
TGTGCCAGCAGGCCACAGGGACGCAGGTCGAACACTGAAGCTTTCTTT
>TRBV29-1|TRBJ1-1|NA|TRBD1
CSVLGQVKVAEAFF
TGCAGCGTTCTCGGACAGGTAAAAGTTGCTGAAGCTTTCTTT
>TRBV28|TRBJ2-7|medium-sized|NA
CASLRDRAYEQYF
TGTGCCAGTCTGCGGGACAGAGCCTACGAGCAGTACTTC
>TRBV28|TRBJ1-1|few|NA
CASIPLGRYTEAFF
TGTGCCAGCATCCCACTCGGACGGTACACTGAAGCTTTCTTT
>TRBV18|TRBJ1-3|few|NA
CASSPFRLRSSGNTIYF
TGTGCCAGCTCACCGTTTCGGCTTCGATCGTCCGGAAACACCATATATTTT
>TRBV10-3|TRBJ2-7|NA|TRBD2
CAISAASGTYEQYF
TGTGCCATCAGTGCGGCTAGCGGGACCTACGAGCAGTACTTC
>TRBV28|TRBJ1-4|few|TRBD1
CASSSGQGVNEKLFF
TGTGCCAGCAGTTCCGGACAGGGGGTCAATGAAAAACTGTTTTTT